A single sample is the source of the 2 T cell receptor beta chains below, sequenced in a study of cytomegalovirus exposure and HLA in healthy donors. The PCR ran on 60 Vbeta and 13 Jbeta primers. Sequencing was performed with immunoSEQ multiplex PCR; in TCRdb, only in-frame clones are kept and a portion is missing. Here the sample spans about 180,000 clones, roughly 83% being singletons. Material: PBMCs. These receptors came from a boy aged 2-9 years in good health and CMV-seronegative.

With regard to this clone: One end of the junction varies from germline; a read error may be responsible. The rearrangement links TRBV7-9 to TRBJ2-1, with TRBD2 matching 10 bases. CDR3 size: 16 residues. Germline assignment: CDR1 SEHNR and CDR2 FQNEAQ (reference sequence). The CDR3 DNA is TGTTCCAGCAGCCTCGCTGGACTAGCGGATGTTAATGAGCAGTTCTTC. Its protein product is CSSSLAGLADVNEQFF.

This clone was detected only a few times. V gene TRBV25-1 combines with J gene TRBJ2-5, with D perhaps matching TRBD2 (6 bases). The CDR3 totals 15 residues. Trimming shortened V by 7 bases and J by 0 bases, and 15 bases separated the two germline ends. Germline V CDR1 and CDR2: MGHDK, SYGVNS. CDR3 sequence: CASINRRDDQETQYF. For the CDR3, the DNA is TGTGCCAGCATCAATAGGCGGGACGACCAAGAGACCCAGTACTTC.